This record looks at one TCR beta chain sequence and its context. Peripheral blood and lesional scalp punch biopsies were taken from alopecia areata patients. The CDR3 has 11 amino acids. V dropped 6 bases and J dropped 4 bases, with 10 bases sitting between them. Germline lookup yields CDR1 DFQATT and CDR2 SNEGSKA (reference sequence). This sample was taken from a study of CD8+ T cells in alopecia areata. In the study overall: Treated patients swallowed 5 to 10 mg of oral tofacitinib twice daily.

cDNA serving as the sequencing template came from extracted, reverse transcribed RNA. Sequenced by immunoSEQ multiplex PCR; TCRdb stores in-frame clones only, minus some. The sample records over 85,000 clones, 35% to 50% being singletons. The genes are TRBV20-1 and TRBJ2-7; D gene uncertain. The sequence came from a human donor with alopecia areata. Material for sequencing was CD4+ T cells sorted from blood. The CDR3 sequence: CSARRVYEQYF. CDR3 bases: TGCAGTGCCAGAAGAGTTTACGAGCAGTACTTC.